The rows below give T cell receptor beta chains drawn from one sample of a study of prognosis after radiotherapy for stage I lung cancer. One entry per CDR3 protein, called by TCRdb with MiXCR from the multiplex PCR reads. The repertoire consists of fewer than 20,000 distinct CDR3 sequences, with around 55% occurring once and the leading ten covering around 29%. The material was PBMCs, obtained before or after stereotactic body radiation therapy (not recorded which). The receptors were gathered from a donor over 45 with non-small cell lung cancer. CDR3s leave out the opening cysteine and the closing phenylalanine or tryptophan.

TRBJ2-2 | TRBV19 | ASSPAGGSGDLF
TRBJ1-1 | TRBV19 | ATRAGITEAF
TRBJ2-5 | TRBV3-1 | ASSRRTDKETQY
TRBJ2-7 | TRBV3-1 | ANSQVTGSEQY
TRBJ2-1 | TRBV7-2 | ASSFRAFDYNEQF
TRBJ1-2 | TRBV5-1 | ASSHPGTGVGNYGYT
TRBJ1-2 | TRBV24-1 | ATSDLNRAYGYT
TRBJ2-7 | TRBV27 | ASSPQGTRYEQY
TRBJ2-3 | TRBV20-1 | SALAGGSTDTQY
TRBJ2-1 | TRBV20-1 | SARDFSGSSYNEQF
TRBJ2-7 | TRBV28 | ASAEREILYEQY
TRBJ1-4 | TRBV12-3/TRBV12-4 | ASSLSGVATNEKLF
TRBJ2-3 | TRBV2 | ASTETSGGRNTQY
TRBJ2-3 | TRBV5-6 | ASRRGTGRSTDTQY
TRBJ1-1 | TRBV5-1 | ASSPRRQMNTEAF
TRBJ1-2 | TRBV20-1 | SASQFNYVYT
TRBJ2-7 | TRBV28 | ASKLGFLYEQY
TRBJ1-5 | TRBV20-1 | NASDTSGQTKQPQH
TRBJ2-7 | TRBV19 | ASSSKREPPYEQY
TRBJ1-6 | TRBV11-3 | ASSLEANSPLH
TRBJ1-6 | TRBV28 | ASSLPQGSYSPLH
TRBJ1-4 | TRBV20-1 | SARRGQNEKLF
TRBJ2-1 | TRBV6-1 | ASSPMPGQGRNEQF
TRBJ2-1 | TRBV7-9 | ASTLELCTSGTHNEQF
TRBJ2-1 | TRBV6-2/TRBV6-3 | ASKQREGPEQF
TRBJ2-7 | TRBV28 | ASSLTGTGVSYEQY
TRBJ1-6 | TRBV24-1 | ATSDHGENSPIH
TRBJ2-6 | TRBV4-1 | ASSQPLAGGRSGANVLT
TRBJ1-3 | TRBV12-3/TRBV12-4 | ASSIDGTPGPGNTIY
TRBJ2-2 | TRBV5-1 | ASSKGPRGDTGELF
TRBJ2-7 | TRBV7-3 | ASSLYLAGGLILCEQY
TRBJ1-5 | TRBV20-1 | SADPGQGGQPQH
TRBJ2-3 | TRBV12-3/TRBV12-4 | ASREGDTQY
TRBJ2-2 | TRBV28 | ASSLSVRANTGDLF
TRBJ1-1 | TRBV5-1 | ASSSGGRNTEAF